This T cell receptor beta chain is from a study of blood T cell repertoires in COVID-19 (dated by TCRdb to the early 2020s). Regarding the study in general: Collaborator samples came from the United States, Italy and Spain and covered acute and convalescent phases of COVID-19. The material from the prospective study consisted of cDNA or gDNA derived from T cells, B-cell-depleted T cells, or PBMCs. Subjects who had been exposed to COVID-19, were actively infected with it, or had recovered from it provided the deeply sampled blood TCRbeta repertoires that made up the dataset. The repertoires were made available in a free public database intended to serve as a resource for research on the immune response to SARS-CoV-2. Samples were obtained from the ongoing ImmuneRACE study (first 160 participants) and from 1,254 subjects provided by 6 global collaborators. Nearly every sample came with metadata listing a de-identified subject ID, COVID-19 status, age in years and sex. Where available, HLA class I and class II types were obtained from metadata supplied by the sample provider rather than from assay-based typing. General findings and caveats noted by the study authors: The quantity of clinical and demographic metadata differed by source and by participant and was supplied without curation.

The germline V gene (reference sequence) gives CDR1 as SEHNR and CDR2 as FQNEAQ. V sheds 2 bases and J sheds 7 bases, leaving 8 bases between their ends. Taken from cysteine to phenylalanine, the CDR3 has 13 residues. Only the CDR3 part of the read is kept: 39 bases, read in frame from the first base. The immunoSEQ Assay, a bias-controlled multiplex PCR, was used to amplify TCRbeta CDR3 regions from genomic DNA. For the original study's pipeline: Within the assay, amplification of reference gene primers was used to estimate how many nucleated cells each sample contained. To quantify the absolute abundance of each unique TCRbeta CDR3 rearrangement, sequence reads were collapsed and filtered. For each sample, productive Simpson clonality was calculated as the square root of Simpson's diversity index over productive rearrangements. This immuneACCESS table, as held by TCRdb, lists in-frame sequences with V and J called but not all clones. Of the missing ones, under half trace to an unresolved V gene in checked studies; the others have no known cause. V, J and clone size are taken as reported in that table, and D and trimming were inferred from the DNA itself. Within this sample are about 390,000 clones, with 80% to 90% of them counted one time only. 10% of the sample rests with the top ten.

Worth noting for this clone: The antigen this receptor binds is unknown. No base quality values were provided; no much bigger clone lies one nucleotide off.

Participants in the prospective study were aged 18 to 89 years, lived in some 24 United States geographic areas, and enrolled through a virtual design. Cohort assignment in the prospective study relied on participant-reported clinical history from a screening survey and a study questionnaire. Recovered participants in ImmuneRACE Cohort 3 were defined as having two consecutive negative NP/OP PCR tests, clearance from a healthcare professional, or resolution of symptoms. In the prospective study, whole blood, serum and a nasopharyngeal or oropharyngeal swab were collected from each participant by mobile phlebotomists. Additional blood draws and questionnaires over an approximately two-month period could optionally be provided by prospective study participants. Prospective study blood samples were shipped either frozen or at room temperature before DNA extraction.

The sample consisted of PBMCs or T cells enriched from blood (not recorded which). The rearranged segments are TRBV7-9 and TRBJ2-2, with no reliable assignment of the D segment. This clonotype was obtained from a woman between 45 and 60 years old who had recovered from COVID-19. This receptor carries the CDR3 CASSLIVGGELFF. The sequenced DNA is TGTGCCAGCAGCTTAATCGTCGGCGGGGAGCTGTTTTTT. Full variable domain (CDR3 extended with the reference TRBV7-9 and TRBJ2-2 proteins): DTGVSQNPRHKITKRGQNVTFRCDPISEHNRLYWYRQTLGQGPEFLTYFQNEAQLEKSRLLSDRFSAERPKGSFSTLEIQRTEQGDSAMYLCASSLIVGGELFFGEGSRLTVL.